The clone carrying this T cell receptor (beta chain) showed up just a few times. This sample stems from a study of blood T cell repertoires in COVID-19. Study-wide context: PBMCs, B-cell-depleted T cells, or T cells were the source of the cDNA or gDNA that made up the material.

V was cut by 5 bases and J by 6 bases, with 8 bases left in between. CDR1 and CDR2 from the germline V gene are SGHTA and FQGTGA. This CDR3 is built from 12 residues. Repertoires were generated with immunoSEQ multiplex PCR, while TCRdb's copy carries only in-frame clones and drops some. Of nearly 25,000 clones in the sample, about 70% were seen once. V usage is TRBV7-3 and J usage is TRBJ2-1; possibly TRBD1 for D (6 bases). This receptor was identified in a man aged 50-59 years with COVID-19, enrolled during active disease. Sequenced material: peripheral blood. The CDR3 nucleotides read TGTGCCAGCAGCCTACAGGGCAATGAGCAGTTCTTC. Protein product: CASSLQGNEQFF. The entire variable domain, with the rest obtained from reference TRBV7-3 and TRBJ2-1, is as follows: GAGVSQTPSNKVTEKGKYVELRCDPISGHTALYWYRQSLGQGPEFLIYFQGTGAADDSGLPNDRFFAVRPEGSVSTLKIQRTERGDSAVYLCASSLQGNEQFFGPGTRLTVL.